This is a list of T cell receptor beta chains from one sample in a study of cytomegalovirus exposure and HLA in healthy donors. The method was immunoSEQ multiplex PCR; TCRdb's version includes in-frame clones alone and lacks a portion of them. The sample comprises some 100,000 clones, about 73% of which are singletons, and about 14% rests with the top ten. The specimen was PBMCs. These receptors were collected from a woman aged 45-65 years in good health and CMV-seropositive. Each CDR3 is given with its conserved first and last residue.

V	J	CDR3
TRBV5-1	TRBJ2-3	CASSLNGGQVTDTQYF
TRBV28	TRBJ1-2	CASSPFSGGGYTF
TRBV19	TRBJ2-5	CASSITGVETQYF
TRBV11-2	TRBJ1-2	CASSLWGGDYGYTF
TRBV19	TRBJ1-5	CASSEQGASQPQHF
TRBV5-1	TRBJ2-7	CASSYRAGEVYEQYF
TRBV7-9	TRBJ2-5	CASSSNAVETQYF
TRBV30	TRBJ2-7	CAWNLGFRASQYF
TRBV28	TRBJ2-4	CASSSSGIWPKNIQYF
TRBV5-6	TRBJ2-1	CASSHRGSYNEQFF
TRBV5-1	TRBJ2-2	CASSLGGENTGELFF
TRBV12-2	TRBJ2-3	CASRSPQGTDTQYF
TRBV28	TRBJ2-7	CASSIDRGRSYEQYF
TRBV5-8	TRBJ2-7	CASTLTGSVEEQYF
TRBV27	TRBJ1-5	CASSQNRDPNQPQHF
TRBV4-3	TRBJ1-5	CASSLRKSGNQPQHF
TRBV25-1	TRBJ2-1	CASTGLAGDEQFF
TRBV18	TRBJ2-7	CASSRDLYEQYF
TRBV7-9	TRBJ2-7	CASSRTGYYEQYF
TRBV10-3	TRBJ2-7	CAIRRDRGYEQYF
TRBV7-2	TRBJ2-7	CASSTSIQGDEQYF
TRBV28	TRBJ2-5	CASRPVLRAGETQYF